This is a list of T cell receptor beta chains from one sample in a study of blood T cell repertoires in COVID-19. TCRdb keeps only in-frame clones here, not all; method: immunoSEQ multiplex PCR. The data contain 200,000 to 250,000 clones, around 85% of them singletons. Sequencing input: peripheral blood. The receptors come from a woman aged 40 to 50 with active or convalescent COVID-19. The CDR3 runs from the conserved cysteine through the conserved F or W. The D gene is left open where the match is weak. Clone size is given for some rows only: seen once, a few or many times, or a class if the clone is expanded.

>-|TRBJ1-3|-|TRBV15
TGTGCCACCAGTCGTAAGACAGATCCTGGAAACACCATATATTTT
CATSRKTDPGNTIYF
>-|TRBJ1-1|TRBD1|TRBV6-1
TGTGCCAGCAGTGAAGACAGGGGGCGATGGACTGAAGCTTTCTTT
CASSEDRGRWTEAFF
>-|TRBJ2-7|TRBD1|TRBV28
TGTGCCAGCAGCCGTCCGGGACAGGGGTCCCACGAGCAGTACTTC
CASSRPGQGSHEQYF
>few|TRBJ2-3|-|TRBV7-5
TGTGTCAGAAGCCACCAGGTAGCGGGGATCTCTTTCACAGATACGCAGTATTTT
CVRSHQVAGISFTDTQYF
>-|TRBJ2-2|-|TRBV9
TGTGCCAGCAGCGTAGATGGAGCGAACACCGGGGAGCTGTTTTTT
CASSVDGANTGELFF
>-|TRBJ1-2|-|TRBV11-3
TGTGCCAGCAGCTTTACTGCGAGCGGAGACGACTACACCTTC
CASSFTASGDDYTF
>-|TRBJ2-7|-|TRBV2
TGTGCCAGCAGTGAAGGAGGTCCGCTTTACGAGCAGTACTTC
CASSEGGPLYEQYF
>-|TRBJ1-1|-|TRBV12-5
TGTGCTAGTGGTTTGCCCTGGACGGGATTTAGGGACACTGAAGCTTTCTTT
CASGLPWTGFRDTEAFF
>few|TRBJ1-6|-|TRBV3-1/TRBV3-2
TGTGCCAGCAGCCAAGTGTATCTGAGCTCCTATAATTCACCCCTCCACTTT
CASSQVYLSSYNSPLHF
>-|TRBJ1-4|-|TRBV7-9
TGTGCCAGCAGTCCGACAGCCGCAACTAATGAAAAACTGTTTTTT
CASSPTAATNEKLFF
>once|TRBJ1-4|-|TRBV2
TGTGCCAGCAGGGGGGCCGTAGGGCAGGGGAGAGAAAAACTGTTTTTT
CASRGAVGQGREKLFF
>-|TRBJ2-2|-|TRBV18
TGTGCCAGCTCACCATTATTGAACACCGGGGAGCTGTTTTTT
CASSPLLNTGELFF
>few|TRBJ2-7|-|TRBV11-2
TGTGCCAGCAGCTCCGCCTACGAGCAGTACTTC
CASSSAYEQYF
>-|TRBJ1-1|-|TRBV12-3/TRBV12-4
TGTGTCTCCCAGGGAAGAGGGGGCACTGAAGCTTTCTTT
CVSQGRGGTEAFF
>-|TRBJ2-6|-|TRBV9
TGTGCCAGCAGCGTAGGAGACTCAAGGGGGACCTCTGGGGCCAACGTCCTGACTTTC
CASSVGDSRGTSGANVLTF
>-|TRBJ1-1|-|TRBV27
TGTGCCAGCAGTTTAAAAGGTCGGGGGGCACACACTGAAGCTTTCTTT
CASSLKGRGAHTEAFF
>-|TRBJ2-5|TRBD1|TRBV18
TGTGCCAGCTCACAGACAGGGGGCCAAGAGACCCAGTACTTC
CASSQTGGQETQYF
>-|TRBJ1-3|TRBD1|TRBV7-6
TGTGCCAGCAGCTCCATGGACAGGGGAGGAAACACCATATATTTT
CASSSMDRGGNTIYF
>few|TRBJ2-5|TRBD2|TRBV24-1
TGTGCCACCAGTGACGCTACTAGCGGGGGTTACCAAGAGACCCAGTACTTC
CATSDATSGGYQETQYF
>-|TRBJ1-2|-|TRBV29-1
TGCAGCGTTGAGAGTGGGGGCGGTTATGGCTACACCTTC
CSVESGGGYGYTF
>-|TRBJ2-7|TRBD2|TRBV2
TGTGCCAGCAGCTCTAGCGGGGGGGCCGAGCAGTACTTC
CASSSSGGAEQYF
>-|TRBJ2-1|TRBD2|TRBV5-6
TGTGCCAGCAGCTTGGAAGGGAGGGCGTACAATGAGCAGTTCTTC
CASSLEGRAYNEQFF
>-|TRBJ2-2|TRBD1|TRBV10-3
TGTGCCATCATGGAGACAGGGGCGATCACCGGGGAGCTGTTTTTT
CAIMETGAITGELFF
>-|TRBJ1-2|TRBD1|TRBV19
TGTGCCAGCTACTACAGGGGGTATGGCTACACCTTC
CASYYRGYGYTF
>-|TRBJ1-2|TRBD1|TRBV28
TGTGCCGTTATCTCGGGACAGGGGTATGGCTACACCTTC
CAVISGQGYGYTF
>once|TRBJ2-2|-|TRBV27
TGTGCCAGCAGGAGGAGGGGGCTCGGCACCGGGGAGCTGTTTTTT
CASRRRGLGTGELFF
>few|TRBJ1-2|TRBD1|TRBV29-1
TGCAGCGTTGAACACCTCGGGACAGGGTATGGCTACACCTTC
CSVEHLGTGYGYTF
>-|TRBJ1-6|-|TRBV19
TGTGCCAGTAGTATAACAGAAGGAAAGAATTCACCCCTCCACTTT
CASSITEGKNSPLHF
>few|TRBJ2-1|TRBD2|TRBV29-1
TGCAGCCCCGCTCGGGGGGATATGTACAATGAGCAGTTCTTC
CSPARGDMYNEQFF
>-|TRBJ1-1|-|TRBV5-6
TGTGCCAGCAGCTACGCAGCAGGGATCACTGAAGCTTTCTTT
CASSYAAGITEAFF
>-|TRBJ1-6|-|TRBV30
TGTGCCTGGAGTGGGCTCTATAATTCACCCCTCCACTTT
CAWSGLYNSPLHF
>-|TRBJ2-5|TRBD1|TRBV29-1
TGCAGCGTTGAAAGGGGGAGGACAGGGTACCAAGAGACCCAGTACTTC
CSVERGRTGYQETQYF
>few|TRBJ1-2|-|TRBV6-4
TGTGCCAGCACCTTATACTATGGCTACACCTTC
CASTLYYGYTF
>once|TRBJ1-3|TRBD1|TRBV2
TGTGCCAGCAGTACAGGGGGCTCTGGAAACACCATATATTTT
CASSTGGSGNTIYF
>-|TRBJ2-1|-|TRBV28
TGTGCCAGCAGCCCTCCCCGCGGCGCCAATGAGCAGTTCTTC
CASSPPRGANEQFF
>-|TRBJ2-7|-|TRBV5-5
TGTGCCAGCAGCTTCCTAGCCGTGGGGGAGCAGTACTTC
CASSFLAVGEQYF
>-|TRBJ2-5|TRBD1|TRBV19
TGTGCCAGTAGTGGAATACAGGGGTGGCAAGAGACCCAGTACTTC
CASSGIQGWQETQYF
>-|TRBJ2-1|-|TRBV28
TGTGCCAGCAGTTCAGCTCAGGGTATCAATGAGCAGTTCTTC
CASSSAQGINEQFF
>once|TRBJ2-3|-|TRBV11-3
TGTGCCAGCAGCTTAGATGGGCATACGCAGTATTTT
CASSLDGHTQYF